This T cell receptor (beta chain) was observed in a study of T cells in tuberculosis. Whole-study findings and limits: Low-affinity CD1B-GMM tetramer-binding T cells may have been missed.

Chain pairing is unknown; alpha and beta were sequenced separately. The protocol was immunoSEQ multiplex PCR, while the TCRdb copy is restricted to in-frame clones and leaves out a portion. The sample lists around 60,000 clones, around 81% seen once, with around 13% in the top ten. With 2 bases removed from V and 4 bases from J, the gap between germline ends came to 7 bases. Germline values: CDR1 SGHDT, CDR2 YYEEEE. CDR3 size: 13 residues. Cells were sorted from thawed PBMC rested overnight and stained with GMM-loaded CD1B tetramer, viability dye and anti-CD3. The lipid loaded on the CD1B tetramers was C32 glucose monomycolate from Rhodococcus equi. Before cryopreservation, the sorted PBMC lost their CD14-expressing monocytes. From each donor, about 92,000 tetramer-negative cells were sorted.

This receptor was taken from an adult woman with latent tuberculosis. The chain joins TRBV5-6 to TRBJ1-5, with D possibly TRBD1 on 5 matching bases. Sequencing was carried out using CD1b-GMM tetramer-negative cells sorted from PBMCs. The chain's CDR3 is CASSFRGNQPQHF. The CDR3 nucleotides are TGTGCCAGCAGCTTTAGGGGAAATCAGCCCCAGCATTTT.